This TCR beta chain derives from a study of shared clonotypes between healthy human individuals. The authors distributed each subset's genomic DNA evenly over several immunoSEQ plates. The repertoire was sequenced with immunoSEQ multiplex PCR; TCRdb's copy has only in-frame clones and lacks some. The data hold about 2.4 million clones, with just over 90% observed a single time. This CDR3 is built from 15 residues. V lost 5 bases and J lost 5; bases outside the gene matches: 8. From germline, CDR1 is MDHEN and CDR2 SYDVKM. Only Caucasian adults living in Nashville, Tennessee served as donors. The rearrangement uses TRBV28 and TRBJ2-5, with 10 bases identical to TRBD1. This TCR was sampled from a man between 18 and 35 years old in good health. Sequenced material: naive CD4+ T cells sorted from blood. The subset: CD45RA+ positively selected. Written as DNA, the CDR3 is TGTGCCAGCAGTCGGACAGGGGGTTTAGGGGAGACCCAGTACTTC. Encoded protein: CASSRTGGLGETQYF.